This T cell receptor (beta chain) was retrieved from a study of CD8 T cells in Susac syndrome. Random hexamers were used to reverse transcribe an amount of about 0.5 to 1 ug RNA. TCRdb re-called the immunoSEQ multiplex PCR reads with MiXCR, one entry per CDR3 protein. The data hold 150,000 to 200,000 distinct CDR3 sequences, with approximately 95% observed a single time. The sequenced sample consisted of CD4+ T cells from PBMCs. This sequence was found in a human donor with multiple sclerosis.

The CDR3 spells CASSTRDPAPPETQYF. CDR3 DNA: TGTGCCAGCAGCACCCGGGACCCAGCCCCTCCCGAGACCCAGTACTTC. The chain couples TRBV7-9 to TRBJ2-5; TRBD1 or TRBD2 may be the D gene (5 bases each). Germline V gene data show CDR1 as SEHNR and CDR2 as FQNEAQ (reference sequence). V was cut by 5 bases and J by 5 bases, with 21 bases left in between. CDR3 length equals 16 residues.